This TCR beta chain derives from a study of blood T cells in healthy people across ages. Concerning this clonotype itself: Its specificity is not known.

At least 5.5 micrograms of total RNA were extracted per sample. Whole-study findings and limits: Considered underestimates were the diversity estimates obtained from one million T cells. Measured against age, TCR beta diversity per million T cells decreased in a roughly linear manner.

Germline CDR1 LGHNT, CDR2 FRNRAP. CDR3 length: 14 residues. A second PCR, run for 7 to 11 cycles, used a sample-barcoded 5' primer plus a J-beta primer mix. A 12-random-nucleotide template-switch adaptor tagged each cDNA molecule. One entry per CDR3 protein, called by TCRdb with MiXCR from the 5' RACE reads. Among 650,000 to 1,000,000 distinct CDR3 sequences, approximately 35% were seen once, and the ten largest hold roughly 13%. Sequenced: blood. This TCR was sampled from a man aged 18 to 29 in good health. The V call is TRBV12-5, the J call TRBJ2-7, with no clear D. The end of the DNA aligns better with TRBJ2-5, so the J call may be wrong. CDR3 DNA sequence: TGTGCTAGTGGCCCCTCAGTGCTCCGGGAGACCCAGTACTTC. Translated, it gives CASGPSVLRETQYF.